These T cell receptor beta chains were read from a single sample in a study of response to subunit inactivated influenza vaccine. One entry per CDR3 protein results from TCRdb running MiXCR on the RT-PCR reads. The sample has a few hundred thousand distinct CDR3 sequences; 13% to 15% are singletons. Sequencing used PBMCs from blood, obtained about 13 days after vaccination. Source of these receptors: a man over 45 who received an inactivated influenza vaccine. Each CDR3 is given with its conserved first and last residue. Each record gives: J gene, D gene, V gene, clone size, CDR3 DNA, CDR3 protein. A D gene is named only where the DNA matches it firmly. Size tells how often a clone was seen (once, few, many) or the class of an expanded clone, and some rows leave it out.

TRBJ2-7 NA TRBV20-1 few TGCAGTGCTAGAGAGGGGCCGGGGGCAAGGGAGCAGTACTTC CSAREGPGAREQYF
TRBJ2-3 TRBD1 TRBV9 few TGTGCCAGCAGCGCCACCGCCGGGACAGGGGTCCTCCTATACCACACAGATACGCAGTATTTT CASSATAGTGVLLYHTDTQYF
TRBJ2-5 TRBD2 TRBV7-9 NA TGTGCCAGCAGCTTACCCGGGGAGGGGAAGACCCAGTACTTC CASSLPGEGKTQYF
TRBJ2-3 TRBD1 TRBV7-9 NA TGTGCCAGCAGCTACAAGGCCGGGACAGGGGCCACAGATACGCAGTATTTT CASSYKAGTGATDTQYF
TRBJ1-2 NA TRBV29-1 NA TGCAGCACTGAATCGTCAGGGGAGGATGGCTACACCTTC CSTESSGEDGYTF
TRBJ1-1 NA TRBV6-2/TRBV6-3 NA TGTGCCAGCAGTTACTCGGTCAGGGACGCTTTCTTT CASSYSVRDAFF
TRBJ2-5 NA TRBV24-1 few TGTGCCACCAGTGCAGCGCCCCGAGGGACCCAGTACTTC CATSAAPRGTQYF
TRBJ2-5 NA TRBV11-2 few TGTGCCAGCAGCTTAGGCCCGAAACAAGAGACCCAGTACTTC CASSLGPKQETQYF
TRBJ1-6 TRBD1 TRBV4-1 many TGCGCCAGCACCCGGGACAGGGGAGATTCACCCCTCCACTTT CASTRDRGDSPLHF
TRBJ1-5 NA TRBV7-8 few TGTGCCAGCAGCTTCAACGACAGCCCGAATCAGCCCCAGCATTTT CASSFNDSPNQPQHF
TRBJ1-2 NA TRBV11-1 NA TGTGCCAGCAGCTTCCAGTCCGGGACGCCAAGGATGAACTATGGCTACACCTTC CASSFQSGTPRMNYGYTF
TRBJ2-7 TRBD2 TRBV5-1 few TGCGCCAGCAGCTTGACCGGGACTAGCGATAGTCCGGCCGAGCAGTACTTC CASSLTGTSDSPAEQYF
TRBJ2-5 NA TRBV20-1 many TGCAGTGCTAGATCCCCACTAGAGGTGGAGACCCAGTACTTC CSARSPLEVETQYF